This T cell receptor (beta chain) was sequenced during a study of cytomegalovirus exposure and HLA in healthy donors. The study's findings and limits: No immune exposure information besides CMV serostatus was available.

PCR involved 60 Vbeta and 13 Jbeta primers. Data came from immunoSEQ multiplex PCR; TCRdb stores just in-frame clones and leaves some out. The sample yields some 140,000 clones, around 77% seen once. The CDR3 spans 18 residues. With 6 bases removed from V and 2 bases from J, the gap between germline ends came to 26 bases. Germline CDR1 reads MDHEN; CDR2 reads SYDVKM. This clone has just a few counts. Its specificity is unknown. As for the donors, each was a healthy bone marrow donor. V and J are TRBV28 and TRBJ2-7, with D perhaps matching TRBD1 (5 bases). The source material was PBMCs. The sequence came from a man in his thirties or forties in good health and CMV-seronegative. The CDR3 nucleotides read TGTGCCAGCAGCTCCCTAATGTCCAGGACAAGTCAAACCTACGAGCAGTACTTC. It encodes CASSSLMSRTSQTYEQYF.